The clone carrying this TCR beta chain was detected a few times. Per the study methods: By means of reference gene primer amplification, nucleated cell counts were estimated. This table comes from immunoSEQ multiplex PCR, and its TCRdb copy is limited to in-frame clones, with some not included. The V and J calls and the clone size are those of that table, but D and trimming were determined from the DNA. The top ten clones hold less than 7.5% of a sample with some 70,000 clones, about 90% of them seen once. This entry belongs to a study of blood T cell repertoires in COVID-19. On the study more broadly: Researchers got acute and convalescent COVID-19 samples from the United States, Italy and Spain. T cells, B-cell-depleted T cells, or PBMCs provided the cDNA or gDNA that served as material.

The germline V and J ends were trimmed by 6 bases and 5 bases, with 10 bases remaining between them. The CDR3 consists of 12 residues. The germline CDR1 and CDR2 sequences are LNHDA and SQIVND (reference sequence). This receptor was taken from a woman aged 80 or over with active COVID-19. The gene calls are TRBV19 and TRBJ1-1; D perhaps matches TRBD1 (6 bases). The sequencing input was peripheral blood. The CDR3 DNA reads as TGTGCCAGTAGGAAACAGGGTACTGAAGCTTTCTTT. Translating it yields CASRKQGTEAFF.